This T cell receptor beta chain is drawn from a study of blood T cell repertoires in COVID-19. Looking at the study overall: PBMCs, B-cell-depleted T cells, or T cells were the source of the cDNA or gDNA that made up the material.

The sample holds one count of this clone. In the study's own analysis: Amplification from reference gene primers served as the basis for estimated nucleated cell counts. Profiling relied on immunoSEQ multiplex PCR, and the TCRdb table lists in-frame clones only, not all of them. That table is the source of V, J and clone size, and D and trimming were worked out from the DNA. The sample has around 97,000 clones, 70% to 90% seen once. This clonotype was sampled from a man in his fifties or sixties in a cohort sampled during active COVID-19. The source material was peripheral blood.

The CDR3 loop is CASSPTRISTNEKLFF. The CDR3 nucleotides are TGTGCCAGCAGCCCTACGCGGATATCAACTAATGAAAAACTGTTTTTT. The chain couples TRBV7-8 to TRBJ1-4; D is uncertain. The CDR3 totals 16 residues. Germline CDR1 reads SGHVS; CDR2 reads FQNEAQ. V was pared by 5 bases and J by 0 bases, with 13 bases between. The full variable domain, in which reference TRBV7-8 and TRBJ1-4 provide the parts outside the CDR3, is GAGVSQSPRYKVAKRGQDVALRCDPISGHVSLFWYQQALGQGPEFLTYFQNEAQLDKSGLPSDRFFAERPEGSVSTLKIQRTQQEDSAVYLCASSPTRISTNEKLFFGSGTQLSVL.